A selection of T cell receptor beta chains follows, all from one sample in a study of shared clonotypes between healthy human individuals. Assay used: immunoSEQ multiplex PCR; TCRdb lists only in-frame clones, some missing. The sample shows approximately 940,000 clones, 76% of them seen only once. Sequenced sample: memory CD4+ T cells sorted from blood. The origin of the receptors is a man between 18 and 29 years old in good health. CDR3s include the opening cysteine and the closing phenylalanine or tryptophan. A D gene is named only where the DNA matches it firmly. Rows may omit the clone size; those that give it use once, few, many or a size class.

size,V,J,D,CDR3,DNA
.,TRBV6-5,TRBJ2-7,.,CASSYGGSGYEQYF,TGTGCCAGCAGTTACGGTGGATCCGGGTACGAGCAGTACTTC
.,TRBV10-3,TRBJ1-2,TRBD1,CATSSGTGNYGYTF,TGTGCCACATCATCCGGGACAGGGAACTATGGCTACACCTTC
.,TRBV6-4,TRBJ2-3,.,CASSDGGAIDTQYF,TGTGCCAGCAGTGACGGGGGGGCAATAGATACGCAGTATTTT
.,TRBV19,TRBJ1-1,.,CASSGQSNTEAFF,TGTGCCAGTAGTGGACAGTCGAACACTGAAGCTTTCTTT
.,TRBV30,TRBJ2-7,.,CAWSPMAYEQYF,TGTGCCTGGAGCCCGATGGCCTACGAGCAGTACTTC
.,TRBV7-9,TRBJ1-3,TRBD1,CASSLGRDSPSGNTIYF,TGTGCCAGCAGCTTAGGCCGGGACAGTCCCTCTGGAAACACCATATATTTT
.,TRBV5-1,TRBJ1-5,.,CASSLDSLNQPQHF,TGCGCCAGCAGTTTGGACAGCCTCAATCAGCCCCAGCATTTT
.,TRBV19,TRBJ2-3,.,CASLGANTDTQYF,TGTGCCAGTTTAGGCGCCAACACAGATACGCAGTATTTT
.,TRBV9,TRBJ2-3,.,CASSVGMTGRSTDTQYF,TGTGCCAGCAGCGTAGGTATGACAGGGAGGAGCACAGATACGCAGTATTTT
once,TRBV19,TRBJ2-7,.,CASSRGGTVYEQYF,TGTGCCAGTAGCCGTGGGGGGACAGTCTACGAGCAGTACTTC
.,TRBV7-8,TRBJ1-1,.,CASSSQAWGTEAFF,TGTGCCAGCAGCAGCCAGGCTTGGGGGACTGAAGCTTTCTTT
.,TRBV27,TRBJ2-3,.,CASSPGLGMSTDTQYF,TGTGCCAGCAGTCCCGGACTGGGGATGAGCACAGATACGCAGTATTTT
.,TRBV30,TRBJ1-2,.,CAWSGVGRFGGYTF,TGTGCCTGGAGTGGGGTAGGGCGTTTCGGTGGCTACACCTTC
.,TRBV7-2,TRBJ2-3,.,CASSLRNPTDTQYF,TGTGCCAGCAGCTTAAGAAATCCGACAGATACGCAGTATTTT
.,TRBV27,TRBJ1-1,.,CASNRRAEGTEAFF,TGTGCCAGCAACCGACGCGCGGAAGGCACTGAAGCTTTCTTT
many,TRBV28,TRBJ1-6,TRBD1,CASSGLRDRGPDSPLHF,TGTGCCAGCAGTGGACTCCGGGACAGGGGGCCCGATTCACCCCTCCACTTT
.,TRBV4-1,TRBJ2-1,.,CASSQTLLGNEQFF,TGCGCCAGCAGCCAGACTTTACTAGGCAATGAGCAGTTCTTC
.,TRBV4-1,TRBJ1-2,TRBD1,CASSHPGQGVYGYTF,TGCGCCAGCAGCCACCCCGGACAGGGTGTCTATGGCTACACCTTC
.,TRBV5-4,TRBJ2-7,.,CASSSQQGGSYEQYF,TGTGCCAGCAGCTCGCAACAAGGGGGGTCCTACGAGCAGTACTTC
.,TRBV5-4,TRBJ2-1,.,CASSLVTRRGYNEQFF,TGTGCCAGCAGCTTGGTCACGCGGAGGGGCTACAATGAGCAGTTCTTC
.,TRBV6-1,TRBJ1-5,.,CASSEPTGRDQPQHF,TGTGCCAGCAGTGAACCAACAGGACGGGATCAGCCCCAGCATTTT
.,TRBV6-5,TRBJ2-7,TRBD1,CASSYRDRGVYEQYF,TGTGCCAGCAGTTACCGGGACAGGGGCGTATACGAGCAGTACTTC
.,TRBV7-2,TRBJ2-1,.,CASSLRTESYNEQFF,TGTGCCAGCAGCTTAAGGACAGAAAGTTACAATGAGCAGTTCTTC
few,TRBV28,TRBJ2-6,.,CASRRRGANVLTF,TGTGCCAGCAGGAGGAGGGGGGCCAACGTCCTGACTTTC
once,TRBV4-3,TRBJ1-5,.,CASSQELGTGNQPQHF,TGCGCCAGCAGCCAAGAACTGGGAACAGGCAATCAGCCCCAGCATTTT
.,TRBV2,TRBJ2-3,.,CAGRRDSTDTQYF,TGTGCCGGCCGCCGCGACAGCACAGATACGCAGTATTTT
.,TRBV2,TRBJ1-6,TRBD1,CASNGQGQDNSPLHF,TGTGCCAGCAATGGACAGGGGCAAGATAATTCACCCCTCCACTTT
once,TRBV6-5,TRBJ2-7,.,CASSFVGDEQYF,TGTGCCAGCAGTTTCGTGGGGGACGAGCAGTACTTC
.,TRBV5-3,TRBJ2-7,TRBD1,CAREGTGGPYEQYF,TGTGCCAGAGAGGGGACAGGGGGGCCCTACGAGCAGTACTTC
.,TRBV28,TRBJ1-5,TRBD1,CAVLRQGSQPQHF,TGTGCCGTCCTTCGACAGGGGAGTCAGCCCCAGCATTTT
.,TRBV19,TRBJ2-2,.,CASSILPANTGELFF,TGTGCCAGTAGTATCCTCCCCGCGAACACCGGGGAGCTGTTTTTT
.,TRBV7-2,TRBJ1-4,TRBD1,CASSSDQGAYEKLFF,TGTGCCAGCAGCTCCGACCAGGGGGCGTATGAAAAACTGTTTTTT
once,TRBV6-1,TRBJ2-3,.,CASSAQGTDTQYF,TGTGCCAGCAGTGCTCAGGGCACAGATACGCAGTATTTT
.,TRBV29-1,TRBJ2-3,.,CSVGSLGSTDTQYF,TGCAGCGTCGGTTCTCTAGGTAGCACAGATACGCAGTATTTT
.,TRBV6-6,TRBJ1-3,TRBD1,CASSYAGQGAVYF,TGTGCCAGCAGTTACGCAGGACAGGGGGCCGTATATTTT
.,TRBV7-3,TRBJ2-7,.,CASSLRGGPSSYEQYF,TGTGCCAGCAGCTTAAGGGGCGGGCCTTCCTCCTACGAGCAGTACTTC
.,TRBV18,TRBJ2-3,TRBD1,CASSSITGGATDTQYF,TGTGCCAGCTCATCGATTACAGGGGGCGCGACAGATACGCAGTATTTT
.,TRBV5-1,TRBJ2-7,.,CASSLDRSEQYF,TGCGCCAGCAGCTTGGATCGCAGCGAGCAGTACTTC
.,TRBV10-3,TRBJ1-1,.,CAITPDEITEAFF,TGTGCCATCACCCCGGACGAGATCACTGAAGCTTTCTTT
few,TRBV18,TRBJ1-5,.,CASSPEQSNQPQHF,TGTGCCAGCTCACCGGAACAGAGCAATCAGCCCCAGCATTTT
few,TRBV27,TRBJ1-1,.,CASSSVGTEAFF,TGTGCCAGCAGCTCCGTAGGAACTGAAGCTTTCTTT
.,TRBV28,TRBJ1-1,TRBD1,CASRPQGQGSSGAFF,TGTGCCAGCAGACCCCAGGGACAGGGATCCTCCGGAGCTTTCTTT
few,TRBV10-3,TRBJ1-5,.,CAISEGSVGNQPQHF,TGTGCCATCAGTGAAGGGTCAGTGGGCAACCAGCCCCAGCATTTT
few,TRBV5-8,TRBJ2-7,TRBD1,CASSLVLDRGEQYF,TGTGCCAGCAGCTTGGTTTTGGACAGGGGCGAGCAGTACTTC
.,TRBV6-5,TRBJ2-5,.,CASRTGGYQETQYF,TGTGCCAGCAGGACGGGCGGCTACCAAGAGACCCAGTACTTC
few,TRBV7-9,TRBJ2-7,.,CASSFSYEQYF,TGTGCCAGCAGCTTCAGCTACGAGCAGTACTTC